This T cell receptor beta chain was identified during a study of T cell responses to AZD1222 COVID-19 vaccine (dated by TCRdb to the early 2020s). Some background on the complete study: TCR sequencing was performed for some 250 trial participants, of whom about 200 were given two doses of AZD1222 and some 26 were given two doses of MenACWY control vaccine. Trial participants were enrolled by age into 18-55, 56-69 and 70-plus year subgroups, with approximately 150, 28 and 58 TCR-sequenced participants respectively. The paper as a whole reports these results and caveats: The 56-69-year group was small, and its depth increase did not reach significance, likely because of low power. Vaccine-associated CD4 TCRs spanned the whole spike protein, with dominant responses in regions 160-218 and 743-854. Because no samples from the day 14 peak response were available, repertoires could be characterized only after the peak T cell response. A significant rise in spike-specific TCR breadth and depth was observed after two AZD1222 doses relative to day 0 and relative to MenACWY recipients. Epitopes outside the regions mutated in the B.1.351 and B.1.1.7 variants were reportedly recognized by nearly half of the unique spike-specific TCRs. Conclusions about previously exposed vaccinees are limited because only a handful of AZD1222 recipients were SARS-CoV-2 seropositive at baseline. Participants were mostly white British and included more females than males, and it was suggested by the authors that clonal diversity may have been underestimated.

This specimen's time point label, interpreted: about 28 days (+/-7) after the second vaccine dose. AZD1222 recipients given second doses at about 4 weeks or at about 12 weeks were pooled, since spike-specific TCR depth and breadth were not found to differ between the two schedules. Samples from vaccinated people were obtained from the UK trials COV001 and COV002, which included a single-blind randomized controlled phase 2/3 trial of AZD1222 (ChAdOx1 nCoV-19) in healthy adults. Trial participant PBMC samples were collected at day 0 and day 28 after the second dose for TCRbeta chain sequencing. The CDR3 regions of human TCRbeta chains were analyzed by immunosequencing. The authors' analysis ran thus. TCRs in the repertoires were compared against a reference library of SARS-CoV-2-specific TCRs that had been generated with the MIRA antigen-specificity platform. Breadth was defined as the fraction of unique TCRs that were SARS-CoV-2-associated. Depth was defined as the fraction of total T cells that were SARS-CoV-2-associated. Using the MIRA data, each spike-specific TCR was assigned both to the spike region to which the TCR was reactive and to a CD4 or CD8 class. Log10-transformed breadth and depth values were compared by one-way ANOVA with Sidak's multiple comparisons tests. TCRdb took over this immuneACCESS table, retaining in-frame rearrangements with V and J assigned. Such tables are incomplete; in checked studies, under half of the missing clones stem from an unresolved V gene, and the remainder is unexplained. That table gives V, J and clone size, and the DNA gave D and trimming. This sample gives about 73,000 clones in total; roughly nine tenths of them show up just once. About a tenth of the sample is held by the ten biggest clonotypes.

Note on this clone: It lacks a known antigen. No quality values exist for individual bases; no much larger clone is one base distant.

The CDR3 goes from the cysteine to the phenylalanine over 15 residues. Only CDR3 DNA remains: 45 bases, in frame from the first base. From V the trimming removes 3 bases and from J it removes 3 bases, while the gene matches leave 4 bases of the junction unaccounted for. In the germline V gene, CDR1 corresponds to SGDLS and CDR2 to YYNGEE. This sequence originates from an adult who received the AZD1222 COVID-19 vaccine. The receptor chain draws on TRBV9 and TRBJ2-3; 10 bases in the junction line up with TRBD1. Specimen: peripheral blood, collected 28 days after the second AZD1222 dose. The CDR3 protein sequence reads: CASSGGQGRTDTQYF. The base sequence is TGTGCCAGCAGCGGGGGACAGGGGAGGACAGATACGCAGTATTTT.